The subject of this entry is one T cell receptor (beta chain). Its antigen is not known. This specimen comes from a study of shared clonotypes between healthy human individuals. Study in general: CD4 naive cells filled three plates per donor, CD4 memory three, CD8 naive two and CD8 memory one. Study-level results: Memory subsets had estimated richness that was generally smaller than that of naive subsets.

Libraries were prepared by immunoSEQ multiplex PCR; TCRdb keeps only in-frame clonotypes and omits some of them. The repertoire holds millions of clones, with 90% to 95% as singletons. V was pared by 6 bases and J by 0 bases, with 8 bases between. This CDR3 has 13 residues. CDR1 and CDR2 from the germline V gene are SNHLY and FYNNEI. The sequence was collected from a man younger than 35 in good health. The chain is built from TRBV2 and TRBJ1-1, with D possibly being TRBD1 (5 bases). Material for sequencing was naive CD4+ T cells sorted from blood. Subset: CD45RA+ positively selected. CDR3 in amino acids: CASRRGVNTEAFF. The CDR3 DNA reads as TGTGCCAGCAGGAGGGGAGTGAACACTGAAGCTTTCTTT.